This TCR beta chain is drawn from a study of neurological immune-mediated disorders. Study outcomes and limitations: CDR3 amino acid sequences of expanded clones were not shared across subjects, a result suggesting private repertoires in all groups.

The time point was: longitudinal time-point 2. Germline V gene data show CDR1 as SGHRS and CDR2 as YFSETQ. This CDR3 is built from 15 residues. V trimming: 3 bases; J trimming: 5 bases; junction bases outside the gene matches: 5. This clonotype was seen repeatedly, ten times or more. Its antigen is still unknown. TCRdb passed the 5' RACE reads through MiXCR, listing each CDR3 protein once. The repertoire holds some 48,000 distinct CDR3 sequences, with around 12% as singletons. This receptor was obtained from a male donor with HTLV-1-associated myelopathy (HAM/TSP). The chain recombines TRBV5-1 with TRBJ2-5; the match to TRBD2 covers 12 bases. Sequenced: PBMCs. CDR3 nucleotide sequence: TGCGCCAGCAGCTCTAGCGGGGGGGCGTTTGAGACCCAGTACTTC. It is translated as CASSSSGGAFETQYF.